A single sample gave rise to the 7 T cell receptor beta chains below, sequenced in a study of spatial heterogeneity in lung cancer. TCRdb used MiXCR to reprocess the 5' RACE reads, holding one entry per CDR3 protein. The data contain approximately 44,000 distinct CDR3 sequences, about 11% of them singletons. Regarding time point: sample taken at primary tumor resection. No cell sorting; template was whole RNA from tumor, lung tissue or PBMC. Specimen: PBMCs, collected at surgery. These TCRs come from a female donor with early-stage non-small cell lung cancer.

This clonotype appeared many times. The CDR3 region has the DNA TGTGCCAGCAGTCACAGGCCGATGAACACTGAAGCTTTCTTT. This sequence encodes CASSHRPMNTEAFF. The V call is TRBV12-3 or TRBV12-4, the J call TRBJ1-1, with TRBD1 as a possible D gene (5 bases). The CDR3 runs to 14 residues. Trimming cost V 5 bases and J 0 bases, with 10 bases left between them.

This clonotype was seen a few times. A much larger clone lies one base from this, so it may be a read error. The chain joins TRBV7-8 to TRBJ2-5; TRBD2 agrees at 9 bases. CDR3 size: 16 residues. Germline V gene sequence: CDR1 SGHVS, CDR2 FQNEAQ. The DNA for the CDR3 is TGTGTCAGCAGCTTATCGTCTAGCGGGGCACAAGAGACCCAGTACTTC. Amino acids: CVSSLSSSGAQETQYF.

The chain is built from TRBV3-1 and TRBJ2-1, with 10 bases that match TRBD2. Germline CDR1 reads LGHDT; CDR2 reads YNNKEL (reference sequence). The CDR3 is made up of 15 amino acids. V lost 4 bases and J lost 8; bases outside the gene matches: 8. CDR3 amino acids: CASSPSGGASHEQFF. The CDR3 DNA reads TGTGCCAGCAGCCCGAGCGGGGGGGCTTCCCATGAGCAGTTCTTC.

The rearrangement joins TRBV12-3 or TRBV12-4 to TRBJ1-2; D not certain. Trimming took off 0 bases at V and 13 bases at J, with 21 bases between the two ends. This CDR3 comprises 15 residues. CDR3 residues: CASSLASGSGPKITF. The CDR3 bases are TGTGCCAGCAGTTTAGCGTCGGGCTCGGGCCCTAAGATCACCTTC.

The chain carries TRBV12-3 or TRBV12-4 and TRBJ1-5, with TRBD1 matching over 9 bases. J was trimmed by 7 bases and V by 6 bases; bases with no gene match: 7. This CDR3 has 14 residues. The CDR3 DNA follows: TGTGCCAGCAGCAGGGACAGGGTAGGCCAGCCCCAGCATTTT. The encoded protein is CASSRDRVGQPQHF.

The V and J genes are TRBV20-1 and TRBJ2-7; D is possibly TRBD2 (7 bases). V was pared by 6 bases and J by 3 bases, with 15 bases between. Germline V gives CDR1 DFQATT, CDR2 SNEGSKA (reference sequence). The CDR3 loop spans 13 amino acids. The CDR3 coding sequence is TGCAGTGCCGGCCGGGGGGCCAACTACGAGCAGTACTTC. Translation gives CSAGRGANYEQYF.

This clonotype was recorded a few times. The chain has TRBV12-3 or TRBV12-4 and TRBJ1-1; D might be TRBD1 (6 bases). This CDR3 is 15 amino acids long. V was cut by 7 bases and J by 2 bases, with 17 bases left in between. The DNA of the CDR3 is TGTGCCAGCACCCCAAGAACAGGGCCAAACACTGAAGCTTTCTTT. Amino acids: CASTPRTGPNTEAFF.